Given below is one T cell receptor beta chain in context. This entry comes from a study of blood T cells in healthy people across ages. The sample providers were healthy Caucasian people from Russia, aged roughly 6 to 90. Around 10 milliliters was the volume of peripheral blood drawn from each donor. Per germline, CDR1 MNHEY and CDR2 SVGAGI. The junction had 5 bases not matched to a gene; V was cut back by 2 bases and J by 4 bases. The CDR3 extends over 16 amino acids. PCR was performed a second time for about 7 to 12 cycles using a sample-barcoded 5' primer and a J-beta primer mix. TCRdb reprocessed the 5' RACE reads via MiXCR and lists one record per CDR3 protein. The table records 450,000 to 700,000 distinct CDR3 sequences, about 25% of them present only once.

The specimen was blood. This TCR was recovered from a woman in her 70s in good health. J is TRBJ2-3 and V is TRBV6-5, with 11 bases matching TRBD1. CDR3 sequence reads: CASSYPGTGGSDTQYF. CDR3 nucleotides: TGTGCCAGCAGTTACCCCGGGACAGGGGGTTCAGATACGCAGTATTTT.